Following are 22 T cell receptor beta chains from one sample sequenced in a study of blood T cell repertoires in COVID-19. The protocol was immunoSEQ multiplex PCR, while the TCRdb copy is restricted to in-frame clones and leaves out a portion. Counted here are under 200,000 clones, less than 90% occurring once; the ten biggest clones make up around 4.3%. The source material was PBMCs or T cells enriched from blood (not recorded which). These receptors were obtained from a woman in her forties or fifties who had recovered from COVID-19.

The genes are TRBV5-6 and TRBJ1-1; the match to TRBD1 covers 8 bases. The V gene's germline CDR1 is SGHDT and CDR2 YYEEEE. Trimming at V came to 2 bases and at J to 6 bases, leaving 12 bases not matched to a gene. The CDR3 totals 16 residues. This CDR3 reads CASSLDRGNLVSEAFF. The CDR3 nucleotides read TGTGCCAGCAGCTTAGACAGGGGAAATTTGGTATCTGAAGCTTTCTTT.

The chain recombines TRBV27 with TRBJ1-1, with TRBD1 matching over 8 bases. This CDR3 contains 15 residues. The V segment lost 4 bases and the J segment 1 base; nucleotides outside the gene matches: 5. Looked up from germline, CDR1 is MNHEY and CDR2 is SMNVEV (reference sequence). CDR3 sequence: CASSSYGTGNTEAFF. CDR3 DNA: TGTGCCAGCAGTTCGTACGGGACAGGGAACACTGAAGCTTTCTTT.

The genes are TRBV7-2 and TRBJ2-3; 8 bases line up with TRBD2. J lost 0 bases, V lost 2 bases, and 1 base had no gene match. This CDR3 contains 15 residues. Germline V gene lookup returns CDR1 SGHTA and CDR2 FQGNSA. The CDR3 loop is CASSLTSGSTDTQYF. In nucleotides, the CDR3 is TGTGCCAGCAGCTTAACTAGCGGTAGCACAGATACGCAGTATTTT.

The rearrangement links TRBV3-1 (or the pseudogene TRBV3-2) to TRBJ1-1; 7 positions agree with TRBD1. The CDR3 has 14 amino acids. The V gene's germline CDR1 is LGHDT and CDR2 YNNKEL (reference sequence). The trim removed 4 bases at V and 5 bases at J, leaving 7 bases unmatched. The chain's CDR3 is CASSPSTGSTEAFF. CDR3 bases: TGTGCCAGCAGCCCCTCGACAGGGTCGACTGAAGCTTTCTTT.

CDR3 amino acids: CAWSVGTLGNTIYF. In DNA form, the CDR3 reads TGTGCCTGGAGTGTAGGGACTTTAGGAAACACCATATATTTT. The chain uses TRBV30 and TRBJ1-3; tentative D call: TRBD1 (5 bases). There are 14 residues in the CDR3. V lost 0 bases to trimming and J lost 4 bases, with 10 bases between them. CDR1 is GTSNPN and CDR2 is SVGIG in the germline V gene (reference sequence).

This chain uses TRBV9 with TRBJ1-5; 7 bases are shared with TRBD1. Germline V gene lookup returns CDR1 SGDLS and CDR2 YYNGEE. The CDR3 has 16 residues. J gave up 1 base and V 5 bases, and 9 bases lay outside the gene matches. CDR3 region: CASRPSGTASNQPQHF. Written as DNA, the CDR3 is TGTGCCAGCAGACCATCAGGGACAGCAAGCAATCAGCCCCAGCATTTT.

The rearrangement uses TRBV4-3 and TRBJ2-3; no reliable D call. From germline, CDR1 is LGHNA and CDR2 YSLEER. CDR3 length equals 13 residues. V lost 3 bases and J 4 bases, leaving 8 bases between the germline ends. The DNA for the CDR3 is TGCGCCAGCAGCCAGGTAGAGTCAGATACGCAGTATTTT. As protein: CASSQVESDTQYF.

The chain couples TRBV5-1 to TRBJ2-2; 7 nucleotides align to TRBD2. In germline, CDR1 is SGHRS, CDR2 YFSETQ. This CDR3 has 16 amino acids. The V segment lost 4 bases and the J segment 4 bases; nucleotides outside the gene matches: 10. For the CDR3, the DNA is TGCGCCAGCAGCATTGTCGCGACTAGCTCCACCGGGGAGCTGTTTTTT. Translating it yields CASSIVATSSTGELFF.

The chain combines TRBV14 with TRBJ1-1; a possible D gene is TRBD1 (6 bases). V was clipped by 4 bases and J by 6 bases, with 9 bases between them. This CDR3 has 12 amino acids. The germline CDR1 and CDR2 sequences are SGHDN and FVKESK. CDR3 coding DNA: TGTGCCAGCAGCCGTACAGGGCCTGAAGCTTTCTTT. This encodes CASSRTGPEAFF.

The chain links TRBV7-8 to TRBJ1-6; D gene unclear. V was shortened by 1 base and J by 10 bases, with 11 bases between the two germline ends. Germline values: CDR1 SGHVS, CDR2 FQNEAQ. This CDR3 has 14 residues. The chain's CDR3 is CASSLDGGRSPLHF. The CDR3 region has the DNA TGTGCCAGCAGCTTAGATGGAGGAAGATCACCCCTCCACTTT.

This clone was found a few times. The chain uses TRBV3-1 (or the pseudogene TRBV3-2) and TRBJ2-5, with TRBD1 as a possible D gene (5 bases). Trimming stripped 4 bases from V and 1 base from J, with 13 bases between. CDR1 and CDR2 (germline): LGHDT, YNNKEL (reference sequence). The length of the CDR3 is 15 residues. The CDR3 sequence is CASSLWGSPQETQYF. In DNA, the CDR3 is TGTGCCAGCAGCCTTTGGGGCTCTCCCCAAGAGACCCAGTACTTC.

This clone occurred once. The rearrangement uses TRBV4-3 and TRBJ2-5, with TRBD2 matching over 9 bases. Trimming took 1 base from V and 4 from J; bases not matched to a gene: 7. CDR3 length: 16 amino acids. Germline CDR1 is LGHNA and CDR2 is YSLEER. CDR3: CASSQGGGRAPETQYF. Written as DNA, the CDR3 is TGCGCCAGCAGCCAAGGGGGCGGGAGGGCCCCAGAGACCCAGTACTTC.

The J gene is TRBJ1-2, the V gene TRBV5-1; D unclear. Trimming stripped 4 bases from V and 8 bases from J, with 15 bases between. This CDR3 spans 13 amino acids. CDR1 and CDR2 from the germline V gene are SGHRS and YFSETQ. CDR3 DNA sequence: TGCGCCAGCAGCATTCGGCGGGCGCAAGGCTACACCTTC. Translated, it gives CASSIRRAQGYTF.

The chain recombines TRBV2 with TRBJ1-6; the D is unclear. V was pared by 7 bases and J by 9 bases, with 13 bases between. This CDR3 comprises 13 residues. Germline V lookup: CDR1 SNHLY, CDR2 FYNNEI. The CDR3 protein is CASIRGNGSPLHF. The CDR3 region has the DNA TGTGCCAGCATACGGGGAAATGGTTCACCCCTCCACTTT.

The gene calls are TRBV7-3 and TRBJ1-1, with D unresolved. There are 16 residues in the CDR3. V lost 2 bases and J 0 bases, leaving 13 bases between the germline ends. Germline CDR1 and CDR2: SGHTA and FQGTGA. DNA of the CDR3: TGTGCCAGCAGCTTACTTGGCCCCCCCATGAACACTGAAGCTTTCTTT. Its translation is CASSLLGPPMNTEAFF.

This clone came up once. This sequence joins TRBV6-5 and TRBJ2-3; 8 bases line up with TRBD2. After removal of 7 bases from V and 2 bases from J, the junction contained 8 bases not matched to a gene. The CDR3 totals 15 residues. Germline values: CDR1 MNHEY, CDR2 SVGAGI. The CDR3 loop is CASTARGETTDTQYF. The CDR3 nucleotides read TGTGCCAGCACCGCGCGGGGGGAGACCACAGATACGCAGTATTTT.

The chain uses TRBV28 and TRBJ2-7; weak D call: TRBD2 (5 bases). Germline V gene lookup returns CDR1 MDHEN and CDR2 SYDVKM. The CDR3 spans 13 residues. Trimming stripped 2 bases from V and 3 bases from J, with 8 bases between. The CDR3 sequence is CASSLRGYYEQYV. The CDR3 nucleotides are TGTGCCAGCAGTTTACGCGGGTACTACGAGCAGTACGTC.

The chain links TRBV5-1 to TRBJ1-2, with D perhaps TRBD1 (5 bases). V was cut by 4 bases and J by 3 bases, with 19 bases left in between. CDR1 SGHRS and CDR2 YFSETQ come from the germline V gene. The CDR3 runs to 16 residues. This CDR3 is CASSLNMGSRDYGYTF. CDR3 sequence (DNA): TGCGCCAGCAGCCTGAATATGGGAAGCAGGGACTATGGCTACACCTTC.

The chain uses TRBV4-1 and TRBJ2-3, with 8 bases lining up with TRBD1. This CDR3 contains 17 residues. Trimming took 0 bases from V and 2 from J; bases not matched to a gene: 7. Germline V CDR1 and CDR2: MGHRA, YSYEKL. CDR3 loop: CASSQEWQGANTDTQYF. The CDR3, as DNA: TGCGCCAGCAGCCAAGAGTGGCAGGGGGCCAACACAGATACGCAGTATTTT.

The DNA for the CDR3 is TGCAGCGTTGAAGCCGGGACAGGGGGTGGGTATGGCTACACCTTC. It yields the protein CSVEAGTGGGYGYTF. The chain couples TRBV29-1 to TRBJ1-2; 11 bases line up with TRBD1. V lost 1 base to trimming and J lost 5 bases; unmatched junction nucleotides: 6. CDR3 length: 15 amino acids. CDR1 is SQVTM and CDR2 is ANQGSEA in the germline V gene.

Notes on this clone: One junction end disagrees with the germline gene, perhaps due to a read error. The rearrangement joins TRBV7-3 to TRBJ2-3, with TRBD2 matching 11 bases. Germline CDR1 reads SGHTA; CDR2 reads FQGTGA. The length of the CDR3 is 16 residues. CDR3 sequence: CASSITLAGGPDTQYF. The CDR3 nucleotides read TGTGCCAGCAGCATAACATTAGCGGGGGGGCCAGATACGCAGTATTTT.

This clone was observed a handful of times. The gene calls are TRBV6-5 and TRBJ1-3, with unresolved D. V was pared by 1 base and J by 4 bases, with 11 bases between. CDR1 is MNHEY, CDR2 SVGAGI, per germline. The CDR3 runs 15 residues. CDR3 in DNA: TGTGCCAGCAGTTACTTCGGCCTAGGAGGAAACACCATATATTTT. Protein product: CASSYFGLGGNTIYF.